The 29 T cell receptor beta chains reported below all come from one sample, sequenced in a study of radiotherapy plus CTLA-4 blockade in lung cancer. The method was immunoSEQ multiplex PCR; TCRdb's version includes in-frame clones alone and lacks a portion of them. In the table there are 35,000 to 50,000 clones, roughly two thirds of which are singletons. Sequences were derived from peripheral blood, sampled from a patient treated with radiotherapy plus ipilimumab. The receptors come from a human donor with non-small cell lung cancer who had a partial response to radiotherapy plus ipilimumab.

This chain links TRBV14 with TRBJ1-6; D gene unclear. Trimming cost V 3 bases and J 7 bases, with 7 bases left between them. In germline, CDR1 is SGHDN, CDR2 FVKESK. CDR3 length: 13 residues. CDR3 sequence (DNA): TGTGCCAGCAGCCAGAGTTTCAATTCACCCCTCCACTTT. Translated, it gives CASSQSFNSPLHF.

The chain links TRBV6-1 to TRBJ1-6; 7 bases map to TRBD1. Trimming cost V 6 bases and J 2 bases; bases outside gene matches: 4. CDR3 size: 15 residues. Per germline, CDR1 MNHNS and CDR2 SASEGT. The CDR3 DNA sequence: TGTGCCAGCAGGAACGGACAGGCCTATAATTCACCCCTCCACTTT. Amino acid sequence: CASRNGQAYNSPLHF.

The chain employs TRBV6-1 and TRBJ2-7; 9 bases align to TRBD2. V shed 8 bases and J 4 bases; nucleotides not matched to a gene: 9. CDR1 and CDR2 from the germline V gene are MNHNS and SASEGT. This CDR3 has 14 residues. CDR3 loop: CASGEREVGYEQYF. In nucleotides, the CDR3 is TGTGCCAGCGGGGAGCGGGAGGTGGGATACGAGCAGTACTTC.

Notes on this clone: Since no conserved phenylalanine or tryptophan closes the CDR3, a read error is the likely cause. The chain carries TRBV5-6 and TRBJ1-2, with TRBD1 as a possible D gene (5 bases). The germline V gene encodes CDR1 SGHDT and CDR2 YYEEEE. This CDR3 contains 14 residues. V was trimmed by 3 bases and J by 2 bases, leaving 11 bases between them. The CDR3 DNA is TGTGCCAGCAGCTCCCCGGGGGAGAACTATGGCTACACCTCC. Translation: CASSSPGENYGYTS.

The V and J genes are TRBV19 and TRBJ1-2; D is unresolved. CDR3 size: 12 residues. Trimming removed 5 bases from V and 5 bases from J, with 9 bases in between. Germline values: CDR1 LNHDA, CDR2 SQIVND (reference sequence). The CDR3 nucleotides read TGTGCCAGTAGTCTGCGATCTTATGGCTACACCTTC. Translated, it gives CASSLRSYGYTF.

The chain has TRBV11-1 and TRBJ2-3; the D is unclear. This CDR3 is built from 12 residues. Between the trimmed V and J ends, which lost 5 bases and 8 bases, there was a span of 11 bases. CDR1 is SGHAT, CDR2 FQDESV, per germline (reference sequence). CDR3 protein: CASSPQFGTQYF. In DNA, the CDR3 is TGTGCCAGCAGCCCGCAATTCGGTACGCAGTATTTT.

This chain joins TRBV7-9 and TRBJ1-4, with 8 bases fitting TRBD1. V lost 7 bases and J lost 5; bases outside the gene matches: 6. Germline-derived CDR1 and CDR2 are SEHNR and FQNEAQ (reference sequence). CDR3 length: 14 amino acids. CDR3 bases: TGTGCCAGCACCTGGACAGGGTTCAATGAAAAACTGTTTTTT. Translated, it gives CASTWTGFNEKLFF.

The rearrangement uses TRBV28 and TRBJ2-7; no firm D call. The CDR3 has 12 amino acids. Germline CDR1 and CDR2: MDHEN and SYDVKM. The V end was cut by 6 bases, the J end by 4 bases, with 10 bases between. Here the CDR3 reads CASSLTKYEQYF. The CDR3 DNA reads as TGTGCCAGCAGCCTCACTAAATACGAGCAGTACTTC.

This clone came up a few times. The chain links TRBV10-3 to TRBJ2-7; 9 bases fit TRBD1. This CDR3 region has 14 residues. CDR1 and CDR2 (germline): ENHRY, SYGVKD. The trim removed 7 bases at V and 6 bases at J, leaving 10 bases unmatched. CDR3 nucleotide sequence: TGTGCCATCACCGAAGGGACAGGGTTAGTCGAGCAGTACTTC. This gives the protein CAITEGTGLVEQYF.

The CDR3 here is CAWSTGPTEAFF. For the CDR3, the DNA is TGTGCCTGGAGTACAGGACCCACTGAAGCTTTCTTT. V and J are TRBV30 and TRBJ1-1; tentative D call: TRBD1 (5 bases). The CDR3 is made up of 12 amino acids. Germline V gene sequence: CDR1 GTSNPN, CDR2 SVGIG (reference sequence). With 2 bases removed from V and 4 bases from J, the gap between germline ends came to 8 bases.

The chain carries TRBV5-1 and TRBJ1-3; TRBD1 matches at 11 bases. The CDR3 contains 16 residues. J gave up 3 bases and V 1 base, and 3 bases lay outside the gene matches. Germline loops: CDR1 SGHRS, CDR2 YFSETQ. CDR3 amino acids: CASSLRTGGSGNTIYF. The DNA of the CDR3 is TGCGCCAGCAGCTTGAGGACAGGGGGCAGTGGAAACACCATATATTTT.

This clone was seen only a few times. This chain links TRBV9 with TRBJ2-3, with D possibly being TRBD2 (6 bases). Germline V gene lookup returns CDR1 SGDLS and CDR2 YYNGEE. The V and J ends lost 5 bases and 10 bases respectively, with 14 bases between them. CDR3 size: 12 residues. In DNA, the CDR3 is TGTGCCAGCAGTTCAGGGAGGAGGGCGCAGTATTTT. Its translation: CASSSGRRAQYF.

The V call is TRBV29-1, the J call TRBJ1-1; D not certain. Germline CDR1 reads SQVTM; CDR2 reads ANQGSEA. The CDR3 runs to 13 residues. V gave up 7 bases and J gave up 1 base, with 13 bases separating them. As DNA, the CDR3 is TGCAGCGCCGTGGGGAGTAGGAACACTGAAGCTTTCTTT. Encoded protein: CSAVGSRNTEAFF.

V is TRBV5-6 and J is TRBJ2-6; 7 bases agree with TRBD1. This CDR3 has 18 amino acids. Germline values: CDR1 SGHDT, CDR2 YYEEEE. V trimming: 5 bases; J trimming: 0 bases; junction bases outside the gene matches: 11. The chain's CDR3 is CASRKPGTAYSGANVLTF. CDR3 DNA sequence: TGTGCCAGCAGGAAACCCGGGACAGCCTACTCTGGGGCCAACGTCCTGACTTTC.

The chain has TRBV6-1 and TRBJ1-5; tentative D call: TRBD1 (6 bases). The germline gives CDR1 MNHNS, CDR2 SASEGT. V lost 6 bases and J lost 6, with 15 bases in between. The CDR3 consists of 14 residues. CDR3 in amino acids: CASRQAGASQPQHF. CDR3 DNA sequence: TGTGCCAGCAGACAAGCAGGGGCGAGTCAGCCCCAGCATTTT.

The chain combines TRBV27 with TRBJ2-3, with D unclear. From germline, CDR1 is MNHEY and CDR2 SMNVEV (reference sequence). V was trimmed by 5 bases and J by 3 bases, leaving 6 bases between them. This CDR3 has 12 residues. The CDR3 sequence is CASSQRTDTQYF. CDR3 DNA sequence: TGTGCCAGCAGTCAGAGGACAGATACGCAGTATTTT.

This clone has more than one count but fewer than ten. The CDR3 coding sequence is TGTGCCAGCGCGGCAGGGACTCATCATGAAAAACTGTTTTTT. Translation: CASAAGTHHEKLFF. The rearrangement uses TRBV19 and TRBJ1-4; D is perhaps TRBD1 (5 bases). The CDR3 is 14 residues long. Germline CDR1 is LNHDA and CDR2 is SQIVND (reference sequence). V lost 9 bases and J 6 bases, leaving 17 bases between the germline ends. Drawing the rest from reference TRBV19 and TRBJ1-4, the complete variable domain is DGGITQSPKYLFRKEGQNVTLSCEQNLNHDAMYWYRQDPGQGLRLIYYSQIVNDFQKGDIAEGYSVSREKKESFPLTVTSAQKNPTAFYLCASAAGTHHEKLFFGSGTQLSVL.

The rearrangement uses TRBV5-1 and TRBJ2-5, with a possible D match to TRBD1 (6 bases). Between the trimmed V and J ends, which lost 0 bases and 1 base, there was a span of 10 bases. The germline CDR1 and CDR2 sequences are SGHRS and YFSETQ. This CDR3 contains 15 residues. The CDR3 region has the DNA TGCGCCAGCAGCTTGGGGGACACGGCCCAAGAGACCCAGTACTTC. It codes for CASSLGDTAQETQYF.

The chain employs TRBV4-3 and TRBJ1-1; 7 positions agree with TRBD1. The CDR3 contains 13 residues. V gave up 1 base and J gave up 7 bases; unmatched junction bases: 3. Germline values: CDR1 LGHNA, CDR2 YSLEER. The CDR3 nucleotides read TGCGCCAGCAGCCAAGGACAGGGAGTTGAAGCTTTCTTT. Translation gives CASSQGQGVEAFF.

The chain carries TRBV7-8 and TRBJ1-5; D is possibly TRBD1 (5 bases). Germline V gene sequence: CDR1 SGHVS, CDR2 FQNEAQ. The CDR3 has 16 amino acids. Trimming cost V 3 bases and J 10 bases, with 22 bases left between them. CDR3 amino acids: CASSFWGGDITGPQHF. CDR3 bases: TGTGCCAGCAGCTTCTGGGGGGGTGACATTACAGGACCCCAGCATTTT.

This chain links TRBV21-1 with TRBJ1-3. TRBV21-1 is an annotated pseudogene. The CDR3 has 19 amino acids. The CDR3 DNA reads as TGTGCCACCTGCCCTCGCGGGGCGGCGACGGACGCTTTTGGAAACACCATATATTTT. Its protein product is CATCPRGAATDAFGNTIYF.

The table lists this clone with a count of one. The chain recombines TRBV5-1 with TRBJ2-3, with 10 bases identical to TRBD2. CDR1 is SGHRS, CDR2 YFSETQ, per germline. The V and J ends lost 0 bases and 2 bases, in that order; junction bases with no gene match: 6. The CDR3 has 17 residues. CDR3 region: CASSLGAGGGVTDTQYF. The CDR3, as DNA: TGCGCCAGCAGCTTGGGAGCGGGAGGGGGCGTCACAGATACGCAGTATTTT.

The chain carries TRBV5-1 and TRBJ1-2; D is uncertain. CDR3 length: 15 amino acids. Trimming left V 0 bases short and J 8 bases short, with 17 bases between. Germline V gives CDR1 SGHRS, CDR2 YFSETQ. CDR3 loop: CASSLEVEGLGGYTF. The CDR3 DNA reads TGCGCCAGCAGCTTGGAGGTGGAGGGTCTGGGGGGCTACACCTTC.

The rearrangement joins TRBV4-2 to TRBJ1-2, with 7 bases matching TRBD1. The germline V gene encodes CDR1 LGHNA and CDR2 YNFKEQ. J lost 8 bases, V lost 5 bases, and 8 bases had no gene match. The CDR3 consists of 13 residues. Written as DNA, the CDR3 is TGTGCCAGCAGCTCAGGGGGACGGGTAGGCTACACCTTC. This codes for CASSSGGRVGYTF.

The J gene is TRBJ2-7, the V gene TRBV7-2; the D gene is possibly TRBD2 (5 bases). Germline CDR1 reads SGHTA; CDR2 reads FQGNSA. The CDR3 sequence is 18 residues long. V lost 1 base and J lost 1, with 20 bases in between. CDR3 sequence: CASSLEGSPGLLSYEQYF. The CDR3 DNA reads TGTGCCAGCAGCTTAGAAGGTTCCCCCGGACTCCTGTCCTACGAGCAGTACTTC.

This clone was found once. The gene calls are TRBV5-1 and TRBJ2-5; D is unclear. Trimming took 5 bases from V and 0 from J, leaving 8 bases between them. Germline lookup yields CDR1 SGHRS and CDR2 YFSETQ. The CDR3 has 13 residues. The CDR3 DNA is TGCGCCAGCAGTGTAGAGTACCAAGAGACCCAGTACTTC. Residues: CASSVEYQETQYF.

V gene TRBV28 combines with J gene TRBJ1-2, with TRBD1 matching over 7 bases. Losses at the gene ends were 3 bases for V and 3 bases for J; bases not matched to a gene: 13. Germline lookup yields CDR1 MDHEN and CDR2 SYDVKM. The CDR3 is 17 amino acids. CDR3 nucleotide sequence: TGTGCCAGCAGTTTCGAACTCCGACAGGGCGAAGACTATGGCTACACCTTC. The encoded protein is CASSFELRQGEDYGYTF.

There are a few counts of this clone. The chain has TRBV7-9 and TRBJ1-1; 8 nucleotides align to TRBD1. This CDR3 has 16 amino acids. Germline V gives CDR1 SEHNR, CDR2 FQNEAQ (reference sequence). Trimming removed 2 bases from V and 11 bases from J; junction bases left unmatched: 16. The CDR3 reads CASSLMGTGTSEEAFF. DNA for the CDR3: TGTGCCAGCAGCTTAATGGGGACAGGTACTTCAGAGGAGGCTTTCTTT. The whole variable domain, remainder taken from reference TRBV7-9 and TRBJ1-1, is DTGVSQNPRHKITKRGQNVTFRCDPISEHNRLYWYRQTLGQGPEFLTYFQNEAQLEKSRLLSDRFSAERPKGSFSTLEIQRTEQGDSAMYLCASSLMGTGTSEEAFFGQGTRLTVV.

The chain joins TRBV7-9 to TRBJ2-3; D is unclear. Germline loops: CDR1 SEHNR, CDR2 FQNEAQ (reference sequence). With 3 bases removed from V and 0 bases from J, the gap between germline ends came to 10 bases. The CDR3 length is 15 residues. Here the CDR3 reads CASSFGADSTDTQYF. The CDR3 DNA reads as TGTGCCAGCAGCTTCGGTGCGGATAGCACAGATACGCAGTATTTT. The variable domain in full, with the rest retrieved from reference TRBV7-9 and TRBJ2-3, is DTGVSQNPRHKITKRGQNVTFRCDPISEHNRLYWYRQTLGQGPEFLTYFQNEAQLEKSRLLSDRFSAERPKGSFSTLEIQRTEQGDSAMYLCASSFGADSTDTQYFGPGTRLTVL.